The clone carrying this T cell receptor (beta chain) showed up many times. Its antigen is not identified. This entry comes from a study of CD8 T cells in ankylosing spondylitis. Study observations and caveats: Researchers reportedly found disease-linked clones significantly enriched in matched ankylosing spondylitis synovial fluid.

After removal of 2 bases from V and 5 bases from J, the junction contained 2 bases not matched to a gene. CDR3 length: 15 residues. CDR1 is MDHEN, CDR2 SYDVKM, per germline. Making use of molecular barcodes, quantitative 5'-RACE generated TCR beta libraries. TCRdb ran MiXCR on the 5' RACE reads and lists one entry per CDR3 protein. Of some 200,000 distinct CDR3 sequences in the sample, over 15% are singletons; the top ten hold 4.3%. Specimen: blood, either unsorted or a sorted T cell fraction (not recorded which). The V and J genes are TRBV28 and TRBJ2-1; 11 positions agree with TRBD1. The receptor was isolated from a male donor aged 10 to 30 with ankylosing spondylitis or in good health (not recorded which). Written as DNA, the CDR3 is TGTGCCAGCAGTTTAGGGACAGGGGGGAACAATGAGCAGTTCTTC. This gives the protein CASSLGTGGNNEQFF.